A single sample is the source of the 18 T cell receptor beta chains below, sequenced in a study of T cell responses to AZD1222 COVID-19 vaccine. The assay was immunoSEQ multiplex PCR, and TCRdb's table has in-frame clones only and misses some. The data show more than 100,000 clones, with roughly 89% seen just once and 3.5% to 4.5% held by the top ten. Sample: peripheral blood, taken on day 0 of AZD1222 vaccination. These receptors originate from an adult in good health.

The chain combines TRBV19 with TRBJ1-4, with no clear D. CDR1 and CDR2 (germline): LNHDA, SQIVND (reference sequence). The CDR3 consists of 14 residues. V lost 6 bases, J lost 8 bases, and 16 bases lay in between. The CDR3 sequence: CASRKRSAGEKLFF. The CDR3 DNA reads as TGTGCCAGTAGAAAAAGGAGCGCAGGCGAAAAACTGTTTTTT.

The chain joins TRBV6-1 to TRBJ2-7, with TRBD1 as a possible D gene (6 bases). The germline V and J ends were trimmed by 2 bases and 0 bases, with 14 bases remaining between them. CDR3 length: 16 amino acids. Germline V gene sequence: CDR1 MNHNS, CDR2 SASEGT. CDR3 amino acids: CASSESFTGISYEQYF. Here the CDR3 DNA reads TGTGCCAGCAGTGAAAGCTTTACAGGGATCTCCTACGAGCAGTACTTC.

The chain recombines TRBV7-9 with TRBJ1-1; D is perhaps TRBD1 (6 bases). V dropped 2 bases and J dropped 7 bases, with 17 bases sitting between them. This CDR3 has 15 amino acids. Germline lookup yields CDR1 SEHNR and CDR2 FQNEAQ (reference sequence). CDR3 DNA: TGTGCCAGCAGCTTACGGGAGGGGACACGAAATGAAGCTTTCTTT. Protein: CASSLREGTRNEAFF.

The chain carries TRBV9 and TRBJ1-2, with D perhaps matching TRBD1 (6 bases). Trimming cost V 4 bases and J 7 bases, with 14 bases left between them. This CDR3 spans 13 amino acids. The germline V gene encodes CDR1 SGDLS and CDR2 YYNGEE. The CDR3 is CASSQTSGAGYTF. DNA of the CDR3: TGTGCCAGCAGCCAAACATCAGGGGCTGGCTACACCTTC.

This clone is a singleton in its sample. The chain combines TRBV5-4 with TRBJ1-1; D perhaps matches TRBD1 (5 bases). This CDR3 spans 13 amino acids. Trimming stripped 4 bases from V and 3 bases from J, with 10 bases between. The germline gives CDR1 SGHNT, CDR2 YYREEE (reference sequence). CDR3 region: CASSRDSYTEAFF. CDR3 coding DNA: TGTGCCAGCAGCCGCGACAGCTACACTGAAGCTTTCTTT.

This chain joins TRBV6-6 and TRBJ1-3, with D maybe TRBD1 (5 bases). CDR3 length equals 15 residues. Per germline, CDR1 MNHNY and CDR2 SVGAGI (reference sequence). Trimming took off 7 bases at V and 0 bases at J, with 13 bases between the two ends. The CDR3 sequence is CASTPDGGSGNTIYF. Written as DNA, the CDR3 is TGTGCCAGCACCCCCGATGGGGGCTCTGGAAACACCATATATTTT.

This clone was observed a single time. The chain recombines TRBV7-8 with TRBJ2-3, with D tentatively TRBD1 or TRBD2 (6 bases each). Deletions cut 4 bases from V and 1 base from J, with 12 bases between. The CDR3 extends over 15 amino acids. CDR1 is SGHVS, CDR2 FQNEAQ, per germline. CDR3 coding DNA: TGTGCCAGCAGCTCAGTTGGGGGGCGCACAGATACGCAGTATTTT. Encoded protein: CASSSVGGRTDTQYF. The whole variable domain, filled in from reference TRBV7-8 and TRBJ2-3, reads GAGVSQSPRYKVAKRGQDVALRCDPISGHVSLFWYQQALGQGPEFLTYFQNEAQLDKSGLPSDRFFAERPEGSVSTLKIQRTQQEDSAVYLCASSSVGGRTDTQYFGPGTRLTVL.

CDR3 sequence: CASSVEAGASYEQYF. Written as DNA, the CDR3 is TGTGCCAGCAGCGTAGAGGCAGGAGCATCCTACGAGCAGTACTTC. The rearrangement joins TRBV9 to TRBJ2-7; D is ambiguous. V was cut by 0 bases and J by 1 base, with 11 bases left in between. The CDR3 is 15 residues long. Germline V gene data show CDR1 as SGDLS and CDR2 as YYNGEE.

V is TRBV6-6 and J is TRBJ1-6; unclear D gene. Trimming pared 6 bases from V and 7 bases from J, leaving 13 bases between. The CDR3 loop spans 14 amino acids. Germline CDR1 is MNHNY and CDR2 is SVGAGI (reference sequence). This chain's CDR3 is CASSPGRGNSPLHF. CDR3 nucleotide sequence: TGTGCCAGCAGCCCAGGACGGGGAAATTCACCCCTCCACTTT.

The chain uses TRBV5-1 and TRBJ2-3; possibly TRBD1 for D (6 bases). Per germline, CDR1 SGHRS and CDR2 YFSETQ. There are 13 residues in the CDR3. Trimming removed 3 bases from V and 6 bases from J, with 11 bases in between. Here the CDR3 reads CASSSGQVDTQYF. The DNA of the CDR3 is TGCGCCAGCAGCTCGGGACAAGTGGATACGCAGTATTTT.

The chain combines TRBV14 with TRBJ2-5; D tentatively fits TRBD1 or TRBD2 (5 bases each). Germline loops: CDR1 SGHDN, CDR2 FVKESK. V dropped 4 bases and J dropped 4 bases, with 13 bases sitting between them. This CDR3 region has 14 residues. The CDR3 spells CASSPGRPTETQYF. Here the CDR3 DNA reads TGTGCCAGCAGCCCGGGACGTCCGACAGAGACCCAGTACTTC.

This rearrangement joins TRBV5-5 to TRBJ2-7; unclear D gene. This CDR3 has 13 residues. V was trimmed by 0 bases and J by 7 bases, leaving 11 bases between them. Germline CDR1 reads SGHKS; CDR2 reads YYEKEE (reference sequence). Here the CDR3 DNA reads TGTGCCAGCAGCTTGGACCCCTCTACGGAGCAGTACTTC. Translated: CASSLDPSTEQYF.

This chain links TRBV12-3 or TRBV12-4 with TRBJ2-7; possible D gene TRBD2, 6 bases. The CDR3 runs 13 residues. The V end lost 5 bases, the J end lost 12 bases, and 20 bases lay between the germline ends. The CDR3 is CASSPGTGRSWYF. For the CDR3, the DNA is TGTGCCAGCAGTCCCGGGACGGGGAGGAGCTGGTACTTC.

The V and J genes are TRBV27 and TRBJ1-1; 7 bases align to TRBD1. CDR3 length: 15 residues. The germline CDR1 and CDR2 sequences are MNHEY and SMNVEV (reference sequence). V shed 3 bases, J shed 1 base, and the junction held 5 bases outside the gene matches. The CDR3 region is CASSFRQGENTEAFF. The CDR3 DNA reads as TGTGCCAGCAGTTTTAGACAGGGAGAGAACACTGAAGCTTTCTTT.

The rearrangement links TRBV28 to TRBJ2-7, with a tentative D call TRBD2 (6 bases). CDR3 length: 13 amino acids. The germline V gene has CDR1 MDHEN and CDR2 SYDVKM. Deletions cut 8 bases from V and 8 bases from J, with 19 bases between. CDR3 residues: CASWGGLSTQQYF. CDR3 coding DNA: TGTGCCAGCTGGGGAGGTCTAAGTACGCAGCAGTACTTC.

This clone has just one count. The chain recombines TRBV5-8 with TRBJ2-7; no firm D call. Germline V gene sequence: CDR1 SGHTS, CDR2 YDEGEE. V lost 2 bases, J lost 4 bases, and 10 bases lay in between. The CDR3 spans 13 residues. CDR3 sequence: CASSFSLSYEQYF. CDR3 coding DNA: TGTGCCAGCAGCTTCTCTCTTTCGTACGAGCAGTACTTC.

The chain is built from TRBV3-1 (or the pseudogene TRBV3-2) and TRBJ2-7; D gene ambiguous. Germline V gene data show CDR1 as LGHDT and CDR2 as YNNKEL (reference sequence). V was clipped by 0 bases and J by 3 bases, with 12 bases between them. CDR3 length: 15 residues. This chain's CDR3 is CASSQEPAILYEQYF. The CDR3, as DNA: TGTGCCAGCAGCCAAGAGCCAGCGATCCTCTACGAGCAGTACTTC.

The J gene is TRBJ2-3, the V gene TRBV28, with 7 bases that match TRBD1. Per the germline V gene, CDR1 is MDHEN and CDR2 is SYDVKM. The CDR3 runs 16 residues. V was clipped by 5 bases and J by 4 bases; unmatched bases: 12. The CDR3 loop reads CASSTVRGLLADTQYF. In nucleotides, the CDR3 is TGTGCCAGCAGTACCGTAAGGGGGCTCCTCGCAGATACGCAGTATTTT.